One T cell receptor (beta chain) is described in this entry. No antigen is known for it. The data originate from a study of cytomegalovirus exposure and HLA in healthy donors. The CDR3 has 12 residues. Germline CDR1 and CDR2: SGHTA and FQGNSA. V was pared by 0 bases and J by 11 bases, with 0 bases of the junction left unmatched. Sequencing was performed with immunoSEQ multiplex PCR; in TCRdb, only in-frame clones are kept and a portion is missing. The repertoire consists of about 64,000 clones, with roughly 95% occurring once and the leading ten covering about 6%. Overall study results and limits: Cytomegalovirus association was assigned to approximately 180 TCR beta chains. According to a subsequent analysis, TCR clusters identified in the first cohort showed a tendency to co-occur across the roughly 120 validation repertoires. Reportedly, diagnosis of cytomegalovirus status by the classifier showed high specificity and sensitivity. There were some public TCRs occurring in many donors, but most TCR sequences were rare.

The sequencing input was PBMCs. The sequence came from a woman aged 18-29 years in good health and CMV-seropositive. The gene calls are TRBV7-2 and TRBJ1-4; 7 nucleotides agree with TRBD1. The CDR3 region is CASSLAGGKLFF. The CDR3 nucleotides read TGTGCCAGCAGCTTAGCAGGGGGCAAACTGTTTTTT.